This T cell receptor beta chain was observed in a study of cytotoxic CD8 clonotypes in ibrutinib-treated CLL. General observations from the study: Clonality rose at ibrutinib response and fell back toward baseline at progression. Relative to age-matched healthy donors, clonality at baseline was higher, and it tracked circulating CD8+ T-cell counts.

A word on this clone: The antigen is not known.

The source of approximately 2 micrograms of genomic DNA for TCR beta libraries was cryopreserved PBMCs. Depth targeted 1 in 200,000 to 1 in 1 million T cells, averaging roughly 9.3x coverage per clonotype. The protocol was immunoSEQ multiplex PCR, while the TCRdb copy is restricted to in-frame clones and leaves out a portion. Here the sample spans just over 200,000 clones, 65% to 80% being singletons. Trimming removed 3 bases from V and 5 bases from J, with 14 bases in between. Germline loops: CDR1 SQVTM, CDR2 ANQGSEA. CDR3 length equals 14 residues. The receptor was derived from a human donor with chronic lymphocytic leukemia. The chain is built from TRBV29-1 and TRBJ2-1, with a weak D call TRBD2 (5 bases). Sequences were derived from PBMCs, sampled after 12 months of ibrutinib treatment. The CDR3 DNA reads TGCAGCGTTGATCTAACCCGGACTGACAATGAGCAGTTCTTC. Translation gives CSVDLTRTDNEQFF.